This note documents a single T cell receptor beta chain sequence. Original handling: Estimates of nucleated cell counts were drawn from the amplification of reference gene primers. Profiling relied on immunoSEQ multiplex PCR, and the TCRdb table lists in-frame clones only, not all of them. The D gene and trimming were derived from the DNA, and the V and J assignments and clone size from that table. The sample consists of approximately 150,000 clones, roughly 78% of them appearing once. This CDR3 is 12 amino acids long. Between the trimmed V and J ends, which lost 5 bases and 13 bases, there was a span of 14 bases. The study recruited people aged roughly 18 to 100 years across approximately 24 US areas. This sample is drawn from a study of blood T cell repertoires in COVID-19. At the level of the study: PBMCs, B-cell-depleted T cells, or T cells provided the cDNA or gDNA that made up the material.

This rearrangement joins TRBV12-3 or TRBV12-4 to TRBJ1-4; TRBD1 is a possible D gene (6 bases). The origin of this receptor is a woman aged 70-85 years in a cohort exposed to, infected with or recovered from COVID-19 (not recorded which). Material: PBMCs or T cells enriched from blood (not recorded which). The CDR3 region has the DNA TGTGCCAGCAGTACCCCCAGGGGTAGACTGTTTTTT. As protein: CASSTPRGRLFF.